This T cell receptor beta chain derives from a study of cytomegalovirus exposure and HLA in healthy donors. PCR was performed using 60 Vbeta and 13 Jbeta primers. This table comes from immunoSEQ multiplex PCR, and its TCRdb copy is limited to in-frame clones, with some not included. The sample has fewer than 120,000 clones, nearly 80% seen once; the top ten hold 1% to 1.5%. Comments on this clone: Its antigen is not identified.

Study-level points and caveats: The study recorded over 150 TCR beta chains that were cytomegalovirus-associated.

Germline values: CDR1 SGHNT, CDR2 YYREEE (reference sequence). The V segment lost 4 bases and the J segment 1 base; nucleotides outside the gene matches: 10. CDR3 length: 17 amino acids. The receptor was isolated from a woman between 25 and 40 years old in good health and CMV-seronegative. The chain employs TRBV5-4 and TRBJ2-7; 11 nucleotides agree with TRBD1. The sequenced sample was PBMCs. The CDR3 sequence is CASSPGQGARGSYEQYF. For the CDR3, the DNA is TGTGCCAGCAGCCCCGGACAGGGGGCAAGAGGGTCCTACGAGCAGTACTTC.